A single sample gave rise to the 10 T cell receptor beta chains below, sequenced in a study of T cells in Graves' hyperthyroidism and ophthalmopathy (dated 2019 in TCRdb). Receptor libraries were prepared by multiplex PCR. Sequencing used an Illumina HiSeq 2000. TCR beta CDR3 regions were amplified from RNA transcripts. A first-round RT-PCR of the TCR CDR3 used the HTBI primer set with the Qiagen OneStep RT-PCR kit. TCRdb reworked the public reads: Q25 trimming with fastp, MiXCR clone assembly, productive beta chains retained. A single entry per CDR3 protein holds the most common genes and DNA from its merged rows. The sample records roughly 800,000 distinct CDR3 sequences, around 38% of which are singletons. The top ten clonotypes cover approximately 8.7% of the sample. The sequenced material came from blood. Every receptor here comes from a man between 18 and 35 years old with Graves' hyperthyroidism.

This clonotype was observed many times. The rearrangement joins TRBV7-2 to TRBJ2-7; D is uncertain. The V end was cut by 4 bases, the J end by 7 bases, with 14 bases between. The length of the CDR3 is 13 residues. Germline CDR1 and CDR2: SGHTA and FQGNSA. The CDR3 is CASSSSPGLEQYF. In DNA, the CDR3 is TGTGCCAGCAGCTCCTCTCCGGGTCTTGAGCAGTACTTC. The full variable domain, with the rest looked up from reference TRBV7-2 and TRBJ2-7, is GAGVSQSPSNKVTEKGKDVELRCDPISGHTALYWYRQSLGQGLEFLIYFQGNSAPDKSGLPSDRFSAERTGGSVSTLTIQRTQQEDSAVYLCASSSSPGLEQYFGPGTRLTVT.

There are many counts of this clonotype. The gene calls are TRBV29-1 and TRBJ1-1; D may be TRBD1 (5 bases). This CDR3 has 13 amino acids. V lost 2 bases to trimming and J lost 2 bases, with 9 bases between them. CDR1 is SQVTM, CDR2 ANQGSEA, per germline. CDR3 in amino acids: CSVELGRNTEAFF. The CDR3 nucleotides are TGCAGCGTTGAATTGGGACGTAACACTGAAGCTTTCTTT.

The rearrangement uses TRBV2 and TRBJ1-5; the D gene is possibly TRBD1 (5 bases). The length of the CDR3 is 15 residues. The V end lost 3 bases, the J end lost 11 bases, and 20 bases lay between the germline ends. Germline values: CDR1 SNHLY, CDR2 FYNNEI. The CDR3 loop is CASSDGSGPTETQHF. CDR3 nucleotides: TGTGCCAGCAGTGATGGGTCGGGGCCAACAGAGACCCAGCATTTT.

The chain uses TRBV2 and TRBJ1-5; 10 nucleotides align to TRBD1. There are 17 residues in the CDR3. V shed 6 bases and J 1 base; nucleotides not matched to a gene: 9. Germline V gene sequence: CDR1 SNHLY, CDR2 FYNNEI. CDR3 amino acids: CASSPGTGDISNQPQHF. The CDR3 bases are TGTGCCAGCAGCCCCGGGACAGGGGACATCAGCAATCAGCCCCAGCATTTT.

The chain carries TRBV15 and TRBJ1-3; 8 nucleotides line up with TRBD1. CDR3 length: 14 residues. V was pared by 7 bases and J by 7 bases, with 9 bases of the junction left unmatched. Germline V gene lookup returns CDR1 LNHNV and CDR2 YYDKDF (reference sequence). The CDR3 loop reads CATTRDRGKNTIYF. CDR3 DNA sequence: TGTGCCACCACCCGAGACAGGGGAAAGAACACCATATATTTT.

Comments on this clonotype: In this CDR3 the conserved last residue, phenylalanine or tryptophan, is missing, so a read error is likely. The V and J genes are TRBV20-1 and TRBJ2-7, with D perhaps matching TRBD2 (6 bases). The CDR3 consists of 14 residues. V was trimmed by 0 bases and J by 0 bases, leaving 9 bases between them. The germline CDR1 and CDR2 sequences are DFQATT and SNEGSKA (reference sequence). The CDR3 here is CSARDLRDSYEQYL. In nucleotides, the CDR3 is TGCAGTGCTAGAGATCTGCGGGACTCCTACGAGCAGTACCTC.

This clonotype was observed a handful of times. CDR3 nucleotide sequence: TGTGCCAGCAGCGCAGCGGGGGGGAGGGAGACCCAGTACTTC. Protein product: CASSAAGGRETQYF. The chain combines TRBV7-8 with TRBJ2-5; 10 bases are a match to TRBD2. Germline V lookup: CDR1 SGHVS, CDR2 FQNEAQ. The CDR3 sequence is 14 residues long. V dropped 5 bases and J dropped 5; count of bases not matched to a gene: 5.

The CDR3 spells CSVEDADKYNEQYF. CDR3 sequence (DNA): TGCAGCGTTGAAGATGCGGACAAATACAATGAGCAGTACTTC. The chain couples TRBV29-1 to TRBJ2-7; D possibly corresponds to TRBD1 (5 bases). The CDR3 contains 14 residues. Germline CDR1 and CDR2: SQVTM and ANQGSEA. V lost 0 bases and J 7 bases, leaving 16 bases between the germline ends.

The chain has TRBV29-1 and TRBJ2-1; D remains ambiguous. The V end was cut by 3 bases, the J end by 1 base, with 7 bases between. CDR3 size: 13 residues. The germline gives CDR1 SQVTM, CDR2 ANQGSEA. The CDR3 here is CSVEPNSYNEQFF. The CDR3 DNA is TGCAGCGTTGAGCCGAATTCCTACAATGAGCAGTTCTTC.

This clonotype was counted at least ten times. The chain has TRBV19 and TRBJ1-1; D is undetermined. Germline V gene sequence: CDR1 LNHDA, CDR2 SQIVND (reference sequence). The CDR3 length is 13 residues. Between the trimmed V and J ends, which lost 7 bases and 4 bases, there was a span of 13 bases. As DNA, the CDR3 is TGTGCCAGTACGGGAGGGCGTCTCACTGAAGCTTTCTTT. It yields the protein CASTGGRLTEAFF.